The clone carrying this T cell receptor (beta chain) was detected only a few times. Its antigen is unknown. This record comes from a study of cytomegalovirus exposure and HLA in healthy donors. Germline CDR1 is LNHNV and CDR2 is YYDKDF (reference sequence). There are 15 residues in the CDR3. Trimming pared 0 bases from V and 7 bases from J, leaving 13 bases between. The PCR employed 60 Vbeta primers together with 13 Jbeta primers. Profiled with immunoSEQ multiplex PCR; TCRdb holds only in-frame clones, not every one. The sample carries about 140,000 clones, about two thirds recorded once. General observations from the study: For most TCR beta V segments, an earlier analysis put the productive rate at about 90% or about 30% of the time. Reportedly, a later analysis found an Asian-associated ancestry cluster had fewer N-insertions than the roughly 670-donor mean. TCR beta chain V- and J-gene trimming was linked, in a later analysis, to a missense variant in DCLRE1C. Reportedly, cytomegalovirus status was diagnosed with high sensitivity and specificity.

Input material: PBMCs. The source of this sequence is a young man in good health and CMV-seropositive. The V gene is TRBV15, the J gene TRBJ2-1, with a weak D call TRBD1 (6 bases). The CDR3 loop is CATSRDPGVGNEQFF. In DNA, the CDR3 is TGTGCCACCAGCAGAGATCCAGGGGTGGGGAATGAGCAGTTCTTC.